This TCR beta chain was profiled in a study of identical twins. Overall study results and limits: Alpha sequences that were out-of-frame and twin-shared showed an excess of low generation probability.

V lost 1 base, J lost 2 bases, and 4 bases stayed unmatched. From germline, CDR1 is SGHDT and CDR2 YYEEEE. This CDR3 spans 15 amino acids. TCRdb called the 5' RACE reads again in MiXCR, with one record for every CDR3 protein. The table shows 600,000 to 800,000 distinct CDR3 sequences, with around 20% occurring only once. About this clonotype: Its antigen is currently unknown.

The same data also contributed to another study, on T cells expressing NK-cell markers.

Specimen: PBMCs. The receptor was isolated from a woman aged 18-29 years in good health. V usage is TRBV5-6 and J usage is TRBJ2-5, with 8 nucleotides matching TRBD1. In DNA, the CDR3 is TGTGCCAGCAGCTTGTATACAGGGGGACAAGAGACCCAGTACTTC. It codes for CASSLYTGGQETQYF.